This TCR beta chain was profiled in a study of breast tumors, draining lymph nodes, adjacent tissues. Breast cancer patients provided tissue from their axillary draining lymph nodes. The length of the CDR3 is 16 residues. V lost 0 bases to trimming and J lost 9 bases; unmatched junction nucleotides: 6. Germline values: CDR1 LGHNA, CDR2 YSLEER. Overall study findings and caveats: Tumors had less TCR diversity than lymph nodes, more than nontumor tissue. Most tumor T cells seemingly derive from lymph node, then expand in tumor.

This clonotype was detected ten times or more. Its antigen is as yet unknown. MiXCR, applied by TCRdb to the multiplex PCR reads, yields one record per CDR3 protein. The table shows about 230,000 distinct CDR3 sequences, with about 32% occurring only once. This receptor was obtained from a female donor with breast cancer. Some clones in this sample may be carry-over from other donors' samples. The sequenced sample consisted of axillary lymph node tissue. The chain uses TRBV4-3 and TRBJ1-6; 9 positions match TRBD1. CDR3 loop: CASSQDLATGGSPLHF. In DNA, the CDR3 is TGCGCCAGCAGCCAAGATTTGGCGACAGGGGGTTCACCCCTCCACTTT.